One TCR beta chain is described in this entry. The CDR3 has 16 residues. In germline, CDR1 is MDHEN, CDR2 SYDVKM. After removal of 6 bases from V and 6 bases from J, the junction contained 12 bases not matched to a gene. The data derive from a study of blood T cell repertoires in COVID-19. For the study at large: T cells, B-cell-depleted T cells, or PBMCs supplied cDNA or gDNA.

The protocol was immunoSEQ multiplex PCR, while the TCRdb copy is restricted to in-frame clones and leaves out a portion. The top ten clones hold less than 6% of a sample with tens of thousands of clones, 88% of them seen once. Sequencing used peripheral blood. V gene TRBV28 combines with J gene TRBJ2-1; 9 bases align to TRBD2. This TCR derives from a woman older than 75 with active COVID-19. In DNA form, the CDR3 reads TGTGCCAGCAGCACACCGGGACTAGCCCAACTCAATGAGCAGTTCTTC. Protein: CASSTPGLAQLNEQFF.